The 5 T cell receptor beta chains listed next were all sequenced from one sample in a study of T cells in Graves' hyperthyroidism and ophthalmopathy. TCR beta CDR3 sequences were amplified from RNA transcripts. When the TCR CDR3 underwent first-round RT-PCR, the HTBI primer set was used. TCRdb reanalysed the multiplex PCR reads using MiXCR and keeps one entry per CDR3 protein. The sample lists 600,000 to 650,000 distinct CDR3 sequences; around 20% were seen once. Sequencing was performed on blood. The receptors derive from a man aged 25-45 years with Graves' ophthalmopathy.

The V and J genes are TRBV28 and TRBJ2-5; D gene unclear. From germline, CDR1 is MDHEN and CDR2 SYDVKM. Trimming shortened V by 3 bases and J by 1 base, and 9 bases separated the two germline ends. The length of the CDR3 is 14 residues. The CDR3 DNA reads TGTGCCAGCAGTTTCCAACCAGCCCAAGAGACCCAGTACTTC. It encodes CASSFQPAQETQYF. Combining the CDR3 with reference TRBV28 and TRBJ2-5 gives the whole variable domain DVKVTQSSRYLVKRTGEKVFLECVQDMDHENMFWYRQDPGLGLRLIYFSYDVKMKEKGDIPEGYSVSREKKERFSLILESASTNQTSMYLCASSFQPAQETQYFGPGTRLLVL.

In this sample, this clonotype turned up many times. This sequence joins TRBV20-1 and TRBJ2-7, with TRBD2 identical over 8 bases. V dropped 5 bases and J dropped 4; count of bases not matched to a gene: 10. CDR1 and CDR2 from the germline V gene are DFQATT and SNEGSKA (reference sequence). The CDR3 has 14 residues. The CDR3, as DNA: TGCAGTGCTCGCACAGCGGGAGACCGTTACGAGCAGTACTTC. Translating it yields CSARTAGDRYEQYF.

This clonotype has a handful of counts. V is TRBV12-3 or TRBV12-4 and J is TRBJ2-1; 9 positions match TRBD2. This CDR3 is built from 13 residues. J gave up 10 bases and V 5 bases, and 6 bases lay outside the gene matches. CDR3 region: CASSLHSGGEQFF. The CDR3 region has the DNA TGTGCCAGCAGTCTCCATAGCGGGGGAGAGCAGTTCTTC.

This clonotype occurred many times. The V gene is TRBV11-2, the J gene TRBJ1-1; D unclear. This CDR3 contains 13 residues. The V end was cut by 6 bases, the J end by 1 base, with 9 bases between. Germline V CDR1 and CDR2: SGHAT, FQNNGV. CDR3 loop: CASSLSRNTEAFF. CDR3 in DNA: TGTGCCAGCAGTTTAAGCAGGAACACTGAAGCTTTCTTT. The variable domain in full, completed from reference TRBV11-2 and TRBJ1-1, reads EAGVAQSPRYKIIEKRQSVAFWCNPISGHATLYWYQQILGQGPKLLIQFQNNGVVDDSQLPKDRFSAERLKGVDSTLKIQPAKLEDSAVYLCASSLSRNTEAFFGQGTRLTVV.

In its sample, this clonotype was seen many times. This chain links TRBV7-2 with TRBJ2-3; D may be TRBD1 (5 bases). The germline CDR1 and CDR2 sequences are SGHTA and FQGNSA. The CDR3 totals 15 residues. V shed 5 bases and J shed 1 base, with 13 bases lying between them. CDR3 sequence (DNA): TGTGCCAGCAGCCCGGACAAAATCCGCACAGATACGCAGTATTTT. Translated, it gives CASSPDKIRTDTQYF.